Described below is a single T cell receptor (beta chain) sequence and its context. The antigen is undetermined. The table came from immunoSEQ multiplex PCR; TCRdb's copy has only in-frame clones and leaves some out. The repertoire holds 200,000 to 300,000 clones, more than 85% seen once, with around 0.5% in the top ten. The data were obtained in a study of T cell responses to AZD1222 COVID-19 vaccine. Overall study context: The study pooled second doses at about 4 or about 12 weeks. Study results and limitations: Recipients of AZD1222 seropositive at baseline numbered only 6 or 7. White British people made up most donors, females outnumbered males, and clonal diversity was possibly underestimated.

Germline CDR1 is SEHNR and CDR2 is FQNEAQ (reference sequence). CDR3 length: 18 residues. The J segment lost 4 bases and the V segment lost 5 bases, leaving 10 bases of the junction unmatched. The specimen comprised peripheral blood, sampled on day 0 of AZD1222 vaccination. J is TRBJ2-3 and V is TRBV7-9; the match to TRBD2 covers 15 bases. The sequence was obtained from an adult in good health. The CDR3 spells CASSHGLAGGQRADTQYF. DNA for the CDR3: TGTGCCAGCAGCCACGGACTAGCGGGGGGGCAGAGGGCAGATACGCAGTATTTT.